The 29 T cell receptor beta chains below were found in one sample sequenced in a study of human T cells and chemical hapten exposure. Indicated time point: patch test 2, 6 weeks after DPC sensitization. Treatment in this sample: therapeutic diphenylcyclopropenone sensitization with weekly scalp DPC. MiXCR was run by TCRdb on the RACE reads, yielding one entry per CDR3 protein. Of 330,000 or so distinct CDR3 sequences listed, about 6.9% are singletons. The sample was whole blood, taken in connection with sensitization to the hapten diphenylcyclopropenone (DPC). These receptors all come from a woman aged 18 to 35 with alopecia areata. Some clones in this sample may be carry-over from other donors' samples.

This rearrangement joins TRBV27 to TRBJ2-5, with TRBD1 identical over 8 bases. Trimming cost V 6 bases and J 3 bases; bases outside gene matches: 9. CDR3 length: 15 amino acids. Germline V CDR1 and CDR2: MNHEY, SMNVEV (reference sequence). CDR3 DNA: TGTGCCAGCAGCCCGACAGGGGTTTGGGAAGAGACCCAGTACTTC. Translation: CASSPTGVWEETQYF.

This clonotype was seen at least ten times. The V call is TRBV28, the J call TRBJ1-2; D is perhaps TRBD1 (5 bases). The CDR3 runs to 14 residues. From germline, CDR1 is MDHEN and CDR2 SYDVKM. V lost 5 bases and J lost 6, with 16 bases in between. The CDR3: CASSPFGQFNGYTF. CDR3 bases: TGTGCCAGCAGTCCCTTTGGACAATTTAATGGCTACACCTTC.

This clonotype occurred many times. The rearrangement links TRBV7-9 to TRBJ1-1; no definite D call. The CDR3 runs to 17 residues. Trimming shortened V by 4 bases and J by 3 bases, and 21 bases separated the two germline ends. The germline CDR1 and CDR2 sequences are SEHNR and FQNEAQ (reference sequence). The CDR3 nucleotides read TGTGCCAGCAGCTACGGCGCGTTGTTATGGGAAGACACTGAAGCTTTCTTT. This sequence encodes CASSYGALLWEDTEAFF.

This clonotype was detected many times. The chain employs TRBV6-2 or TRBV6-3 and TRBJ2-2, with D possibly being TRBD1 (5 bases). CDR3 length: 15 residues. V shed 3 bases and J shed 5 bases, with 13 bases lying between them. Per the germline V gene, CDR1 is MNHEY and CDR2 is SVGEGT. The DNA of the CDR3 is TGTGCCAGCAGTTATGTGGCGACAGCTACCGGGGAGCTGTTTTTT. Amino acid sequence: CASSYVATATGELFF.

The CDR3 here is CASSTNNSPLHF. The CDR3, as DNA: TGTGCCAGCAGCACCAATAATTCACCCCTCCACTTT. The chain recombines TRBV7-9 with TRBJ1-6; D uncertain. V lost 5 bases and J lost 5, with 4 bases in between. The germline CDR1 and CDR2 sequences are SEHNR and FQNEAQ (reference sequence). The length of the CDR3 is 12 residues.

This clonotype was observed a few times. The J gene is TRBJ2-7, the V gene TRBV5-1; tentative D call: TRBD2 (7 bases). Germline-derived CDR1 and CDR2 are SGHRS and YFSETQ. V gave up 1 base and J gave up 4 bases, with 12 bases separating them. The CDR3 has 14 residues. CDR3: CASSLRGGAYEQYF. For the CDR3, the DNA is TGCGCCAGCAGCTTGCGTGGGGGGGCGTACGAGCAGTACTTC.

The chain uses TRBV5-5 and TRBJ1-1, with a tentative D call TRBD1 (6 bases). The CDR3 consists of 13 residues. Trimming took off 2 bases at V and 10 bases at J, with 15 bases between the two ends. Germline CDR1 is SGHKS and CDR2 is YYEKEE (reference sequence). CDR3 DNA: TGTGCCAGCAGCTTCGGACAGAAACGGTCAGCTTTCTTT. This encodes CASSFGQKRSAFF.

This clonotype was observed many times. This chain joins TRBV12-3 or TRBV12-4 and TRBJ1-2; D perhaps matches TRBD1 (5 bases). V lost 2 bases and J lost 1, with 8 bases in between. The CDR3 length is 14 residues. This CDR3 is CASSLTGVNYGYTF. CDR3 nucleotide sequence: TGTGCCAGCAGTTTAACGGGGGTTAACTATGGCTACACCTTC.

This clonotype was seen ten or more times. This chain joins TRBV27 and TRBJ1-1, with D tentatively TRBD1 (6 bases). CDR3 size: 15 residues. Trimming shortened V by 8 bases and J by 7 bases, and 23 bases separated the two germline ends. Per the germline V gene, CDR1 is MNHEY and CDR2 is SMNVEV (reference sequence). Written as DNA, the CDR3 is TGTGCCAGCCCCCCGGACAGCCGGTGTGATTTTGAAGCTTTCTTT. Translation: CASPPDSRCDFEAFF.

This clonotype has a count of ten or more. The CDR3 DNA sequence: TGTGCCAGCAGTTACCAGTTTTTGAACACTGAAGCTTTCTTT. Its translation is CASSYQFLNTEAFF. The chain has TRBV6-5 and TRBJ1-1, with no clear D. This CDR3 has 14 residues. Germline CDR1 is MNHEY and CDR2 is SVGAGI. V lost 2 bases to trimming and J lost 0 bases, with 7 bases between them.

The chain couples TRBV2 to TRBJ2-1; weak D call: TRBD2 (6 bases). V was clipped by 8 bases and J by 7 bases, with 12 bases between them. Germline values: CDR1 SNHLY, CDR2 FYNNEI. The CDR3 runs to 12 residues. The CDR3 region is CASSSDGNEQFF. CDR3 coding DNA: TGTGCCAGCTCTAGCGACGGTAATGAGCAGTTCTTC. Using reference TRBV2 and TRBJ2-1 for the parts outside the CDR3, the full variable domain is EPEVTQTPSHQVTQMGQEVILRCVPISNHLYFYWYRQILGQKVEFLVSFYNNEISEKSEIFDDQFSVERPDGSNFTLKIRSTKLEDSAMYFCASSSDGNEQFFGPGTRLTVL.

This clonotype has a count of ten or more. This CDR3 is CASSRSDGPNSPLHF. The CDR3 bases are TGTGCCAGCAGCCGGTCGGACGGTCCGAATTCACCCCTCCACTTT. V gene TRBV6-5 combines with J gene TRBJ1-6; no definite D call. V lost 6 bases and J 7 bases, leaving 16 bases between the germline ends. This CDR3 region has 15 residues. In germline, CDR1 is MNHEY, CDR2 SVGAGI.

A word on this clonotype: A far larger clone is a single base away, which makes a read error likely. V and J are TRBV4-1 and TRBJ1-6; possible D gene TRBD1, 5 bases. The ends were cut back, 0 bases at V and 7 bases at J, with 10 bases in the middle. CDR3 length: 15 amino acids. CDR1 and CDR2 (germline): MGHRA, YSYEKL. The CDR3 DNA is TGCGCCAGCAGCCAAGAATGGGGGGTAAATTCACCCCTCCACTTT. The encoded protein is CASSQEWGVNSPLHF.

The chain uses TRBV10-3 and TRBJ2-3, with a possible D match to TRBD2 (6 bases). V shed 8 bases and J shed 1 base, with 22 bases lying between them. The CDR3 spans 17 residues. Germline V CDR1 and CDR2: ENHRY, SYGVKD. The DNA of the CDR3 is TGTGCCATCGGTTTCCGAGACGCCCCGGGAGGCACAGATACGCAGTATTTT. It translates to CAIGFRDAPGGTDTQYF.

This clonotype was recorded many times. This chain connects TRBV11-1 to TRBJ1-6; 8 positions match TRBD1. This CDR3 comprises 14 residues. V lost 5 bases to trimming and J lost 11 bases; unmatched junction nucleotides: 8. Germline V lookup: CDR1 SGHAT, CDR2 FQDESV (reference sequence). CDR3 in DNA: TGTGCCAGCAGCCGGACAGGGCCTGGAACACCCCTCCACTTT. Translating gives CASSRTGPGTPLHF. The full variable domain, with the rest looked up from reference TRBV11-1 and TRBJ1-6, is EAEVAQSPRYKITEKSQAVAFWCDPISGHATLYWYRQILGQGPELLVQFQDESVVDDSQLPKDRFSAERLKGVDSTLKIQPAELGDSAMYLCASSRTGPGTPLHFGNGTRLTVT.

This clonotype showed up many times. The V call is TRBV7-9, the J call TRBJ2-3; D is unclear. The length of the CDR3 is 13 residues. Trimming cost V 2 bases and J 1 base, with 4 bases left between them. CDR1 SEHNR and CDR2 FQNEAQ come from the germline V gene (reference sequence). CDR3 bases: TGTGCCAGCAGCTTAACGGGCACAGATACGCAGTATTTT. Translation: CASSLTGTDTQYF.

This clonotype was seen a few times. The chain is built from TRBV20-1 and TRBJ2-7; 11 bases line up with TRBD1. The CDR3 has 14 residues. V shed 8 bases and J 4 bases; nucleotides not matched to a gene: 10. Germline V gene sequence: CDR1 DFQATT, CDR2 SNEGSKA (reference sequence). The CDR3 protein is CSTPRTGGEYEQYF. CDR3 coding DNA: TGCAGTACCCCTAGGACAGGGGGCGAATACGAGCAGTACTTC.

The sample holds many counts of this clonotype. The rearrangement joins TRBV28 to TRBJ1-2, with unresolved D. In germline, CDR1 is MDHEN, CDR2 SYDVKM. CDR3 length equals 10 residues. With 4 bases removed from V and 9 bases from J, the gap between germline ends came to 6 bases. The CDR3 sequence: CASSSLSYTF. In DNA, the CDR3 is TGTGCCAGCAGTTCCCTGAGCTACACCTTC.

The J gene is TRBJ2-7, the V gene TRBV30; no firm D call. V was shortened by 3 bases and J by 2 bases, with 11 bases between the two germline ends. CDR3 length: 13 residues. Germline loops: CDR1 GTSNPN, CDR2 SVGIG (reference sequence). CDR3 in amino acids: CAWRFLTAYEQYF. Here the CDR3 DNA reads TGTGCCTGGAGATTCCTCACTGCCTACGAGCAGTACTTC. Together with reference TRBV30 and TRBJ2-7, the CDR3 gives the full variable domain: SQTIHQWPATLVQPVGSPLSLECTVEGTSNPNLYWYRQAAGRGLQLLFYSVGIGQISSEVPQNLSASRPQDRQFILSSKKLLLSDSGFYLCAWRFLTAYEQYFGPGTRLTVT.

This clonotype was recorded many times. J is TRBJ2-3 and V is TRBV20-1, with D perhaps matching TRBD2 (5 bases). Germline V gene data show CDR1 as DFQATT and CDR2 as SNEGSKA (reference sequence). The CDR3 is 14 amino acids. Between the trimmed V and J ends, which lost 3 bases and 4 bases, there was a span of 14 bases. This CDR3 reads CSARPGVKADTQYF. As DNA, the CDR3 is TGCAGTGCTAGGCCCGGGGTTAAGGCAGATACGCAGTATTTT.

This clonotype was recorded a few times. The CDR3 here is CASTKGRIMNTEAFF. The CDR3 region has the DNA TGTGCCAGCACTAAAGGACGAATCATGAACACTGAAGCTTTCTTT. The V and J genes are TRBV6-2 or TRBV6-3 and TRBJ1-1; no firm D call. Germline CDR1 reads MNHEY; CDR2 reads SVGEGT. CDR3 size: 15 residues. Between the trimmed V and J ends, which lost 7 bases and 0 bases, there was a span of 15 bases.

This clonotype has a handful of counts. The V and J genes are TRBV3-1 and TRBJ2-1; tentative D call: TRBD2 (6 bases). Germline V gene sequence: CDR1 LGHDT, CDR2 YNNKEL (reference sequence). The CDR3 length is 15 residues. V lost 1 base and J lost 5, with 12 bases in between. Written as DNA, the CDR3 is TGTGCCAGCAGCCAAGCGTATGGAGGGAACAATGAGCAGTTCTTC. It is translated as CASSQAYGGNNEQFF.

V and J are TRBV7-9 and TRBJ1-1; 10 bases agree with TRBD1. Germline V gene data show CDR1 as SEHNR and CDR2 as FQNEAQ (reference sequence). This CDR3 spans 16 amino acids. V shed 4 bases and J 6 bases; nucleotides not matched to a gene: 11. CDR3 sequence (DNA): TGTGCCAGCAGCTCCAGACAGGGGGCTCGAGTGGCTGAAGCTTTCTTT. Protein: CASSSRQGARVAEAFF.

The sample holds a few counts of this clonotype. V and J are TRBV6-2 or TRBV6-3 and TRBJ2-1, with D possibly being TRBD2 (6 bases). This CDR3 has 14 residues. Germline lookup yields CDR1 MNHEY and CDR2 SVGEGT. The V gene lost 6 bases and the J gene lost 8 bases, with 17 bases spanning the gap. The CDR3 nucleotides read TGTGCCAGCAGACGCGGGAAGAGTAAGGATGAGCAGTTCTTC. Protein: CASRRGKSKDEQFF.

This chain joins TRBV5-4 and TRBJ2-7; 7 nucleotides line up with TRBD1. Germline values: CDR1 SGHNT, CDR2 YYREEE (reference sequence). The CDR3 has 14 residues. With 4 bases clipped from V and 2 bases from J, the junction kept 6 bases outside the gene matches. The CDR3 coding sequence is TGTGCCAGCAGCGTGGGACAGAGGGCCTACGAGCAGTACTTC. The encoded protein is CASSVGQRAYEQYF.

The J gene is TRBJ1-4, the V gene TRBV2; no clear D gene. V lost 0 bases and J lost 10, with 12 bases in between. This CDR3 is built from 14 residues. The germline V gene has CDR1 SNHLY and CDR2 FYNNEI. The CDR3 loop is CASSEAVARGKLFF. For the CDR3, the DNA is TGTGCCAGCAGTGAAGCGGTTGCCAGAGGAAAACTGTTTTTT. The complete variable domain, with remaining parts taken from reference TRBV2 and TRBJ1-4, reads EPEVTQTPSHQVTQMGQEVILRCVPISNHLYFYWYRQILGQKVEFLVSFYNNEISEKSEIFDDQFSVERPDGSNFTLKIRSTKLEDSAMYFCASSEAVARGKLFFGSGTQLSVL.

This clonotype came up many times. The gene calls are TRBV29-1 and TRBJ2-3; 7 nucleotides match TRBD1. V shed 6 bases, J shed 2 bases, and the junction held 5 bases outside the gene matches. Germline V lookup: CDR1 SQVTM, CDR2 ANQGSEA. CDR3 size: 13 residues. CDR3: CSVHRGYTDTQYF. DNA for the CDR3: TGCAGCGTGCACAGGGGTTACACAGATACGCAGTATTTT.

This clonotype was observed at least ten times. This chain uses TRBV6-5 with TRBJ1-4; no definite D call. Trimming pared 6 bases from V and 10 bases from J, leaving 12 bases between. Germline V gene data show CDR1 as MNHEY and CDR2 as SVGAGI. The CDR3 totals 12 residues. CDR3 residues: CASSPGYSKLFF. In DNA, the CDR3 is TGTGCCAGCAGCCCCGGTTACTCAAAACTGTTTTTT.

This clonotype occurred a few times. The rearrangement uses TRBV27 and TRBJ1-5; D might be TRBD1 (6 bases). Trimming took off 7 bases at V and 7 bases at J, with 14 bases between the two ends. There are 13 residues in the CDR3. Germline lookup yields CDR1 MNHEY and CDR2 SMNVEV (reference sequence). CDR3 sequence reads: CASKKTGNQPQHF. CDR3 DNA: TGTGCCAGCAAAAAAACAGGGAACCAGCCCCAGCATTTT.